Given below is one T cell receptor beta chain in context. A single count supports this clone. No cognate antigen has been identified for it. No quality values exist for individual bases; no much larger clone is one base distant. This entry comes from a study of OX40 agonist ivuxolimab in advanced cancers. Notes on the research overall: Ivuxolimab, which targeted the costimulatory receptor OX40 (CD134), was an agonistic, fully human IgG2 monoclonal antibody. Among the approximately 54 dose-escalation patients, about 19 had hepatocellular carcinoma, approximately 15 melanoma, 9 renal cell carcinoma and 9 head and neck cancer. The purpose of peripheral TCRbeta sequencing was to test whether ivuxolimab changed TCR sequence diversity and led to clonal T-cell expansion. Patients were allowed to have had prior anti-PD-1, anti-PD-L1 or anti-CTLA-4 therapy, and less than 45% of the dose-escalation patients had previously received checkpoint inhibitors. The paper reports the monotherapy dose-escalation portion (N = 52 patients) of the phase I ivuxolimab trial. In the dose-escalation cohort, 70% to 90% of patients were male, and the mean age was roughly 60 years with a range of about 20 to 79. Partial responses were achieved by three dose-escalation patients, of whom one had hepatocellular carcinoma and two had cutaneous melanoma. Intravenous ivuxolimab was administered to patients every 2 weeks at six dose levels: 0.01, 0.1, 0.3, 1.5, 3 and 10 mg/kg.

Overall study results and their limits: At doses of 0.1 to 3.0 mg/kg, clonal expansion of both CD4+ and CD8+ T cells in blood was seen between baseline and week 6. In partial responders in the 0.1-3.0 mg/kg groups, normalized peripheral clonal expansion was found to be among the lowest, especially among CD8+ T cells. Low levels of normalized T-cell clonal expansion were also seen in some patients who did not respond. Which antigens the clonally expanded peripheral T cells were specific for was not determined. After ivuxolimab, expanded clones were on average more numerous among CD8+ T cells than among CD4+ T cells.

Patients with autoimmune disease history or receiving systemic immunosuppression were excluded from the trial. Peripheral blood for TCR sequencing was collected from all dose cohorts at baseline, on cycle 4 day 1, and on cycle 7 day 1. The samples were drawn from a first-in-human, open-label, multicenter phase I dose-escalation trial of ivuxolimab. Adults with locally advanced or metastatic melanoma, renal cell carcinoma, hepatocellular carcinoma or head and neck squamous cell carcinoma were enrolled in the trial. Before TCR sequencing, CD4+ T cells and CD8+ T cells from peripheral blood were sorted into separate populations. CDR1 and CDR2 (SGHVS, FQNEAQ) derive from the germline V gene. V is reduced by 1 base and J by 11 bases, leaving a spacing of 11 bases between them. From cysteine to phenylalanine, the CDR3 is 12 amino acids long. Kept here is only the CDR3 DNA, which spans 36 bases and is read in frame from base 1.

Genomic DNA was extracted from sorted cells for sequencing of the TCRbeta CDR3 region. The immunoSEQ Assay was used to sequence the TCRbeta CDR3 regions. TCRdb's version of the immuneACCESS table is confined to in-frame rearrangements and falls short of the full clone set. An unresolved V gene accounts for under half of the shortfall where checked; the remainder is of unknown origin. In this sample the table shows more than 55,000 clones, 85% of which occur a single time. Together, the top ten hold 6% to 7.5% of the sample. Sequences were derived from CD4+ or CD8+ T cells sorted from blood, sampled in a trial of the OX40 agonist ivuxolimab. In this chain, TRBV7-8 is recombined with TRBJ1-1; possibly the D gene is TRBD1, per 6 matching bases. The TCR sequence derives from an adult with an advanced solid tumor such as melanoma, head and neck, liver or kidney cancer. CDR3 region: CASSLEGGRAFF. The DNA reads TGTGCCAGCAGCTTAGAAGGGGGTAGGGCTTTCTTT.